The 3 T cell receptor beta chains below all came from one sample that was sequenced in a study of blood T cell repertoires in COVID-19 (dated by TCRdb to the early 2020s). Library construction relied on the immunoSEQ multiplex PCR assay. TCRdb holds this immuneACCESS table with in-frame rearrangements only. Some clones are missing; in checked studies, unresolved V genes explain under half, and the rest has no known cause. A total of fewer than 70,000 clones appear in this sample, roughly four fifths of them only once. Of the sample, almost 10% is held by the ten largest clones. Sequenced: peripheral blood. These receptors were collected from a woman aged 80 or over with acute or convalescent COVID-19.

V is TRBV11-2 and J is TRBJ2-5, with TRBD2 as a possible D gene (5 bases). Germline CDR1 SGHAT, CDR2 FQNNGV. The V end was cut by 4 bases, the J end by 5 bases, with 8 bases between. The CDR3 has 12 amino acids. CDR3 DNA: TGTGCCAGCAGCTCGGGGAAGGAGACCCAGTACTTC. Its translation: CASSSGKETQYF. The full variable domain, rest sourced from reference TRBV11-2 and TRBJ2-5, is EAGVAQSPRYKIIEKRQSVAFWCNPISGHATLYWYQQILGQGPKLLIQFQNNGVVDDSQLPKDRFSAERLKGVDSTLKIQPAKLEDSAVYLCASSSGKETQYFGPGTRLLVL.

This clone was seen just once. V usage is TRBV5-8 and J usage is TRBJ2-3; TRBD1 is a possible D gene (6 bases). V dropped 2 bases and J dropped 0 bases, with 7 bases sitting between them. CDR1 is SGHTS and CDR2 is YDEGEE in the germline V gene. This CDR3 contains 14 residues. DNA for the CDR3: TGTGCCAGCAGCTTCGGACAGAGCACAGATACGCAGTATTTT. It encodes CASSFGQSTDTQYF.

The chain couples TRBV6-5 to TRBJ2-2; TRBD1 is a possible D gene (6 bases). The CDR3 contains 14 residues. V lost 8 bases, J lost 5 bases, and 15 bases lay in between. CDR1 and CDR2 from the germline V gene are MNHEY and SVGAGI. The CDR3 is CASEPGTRTGELFF. In nucleotides, the CDR3 is TGTGCCAGCGAGCCCGGGACAAGAACCGGGGAGCTGTTTTTT.